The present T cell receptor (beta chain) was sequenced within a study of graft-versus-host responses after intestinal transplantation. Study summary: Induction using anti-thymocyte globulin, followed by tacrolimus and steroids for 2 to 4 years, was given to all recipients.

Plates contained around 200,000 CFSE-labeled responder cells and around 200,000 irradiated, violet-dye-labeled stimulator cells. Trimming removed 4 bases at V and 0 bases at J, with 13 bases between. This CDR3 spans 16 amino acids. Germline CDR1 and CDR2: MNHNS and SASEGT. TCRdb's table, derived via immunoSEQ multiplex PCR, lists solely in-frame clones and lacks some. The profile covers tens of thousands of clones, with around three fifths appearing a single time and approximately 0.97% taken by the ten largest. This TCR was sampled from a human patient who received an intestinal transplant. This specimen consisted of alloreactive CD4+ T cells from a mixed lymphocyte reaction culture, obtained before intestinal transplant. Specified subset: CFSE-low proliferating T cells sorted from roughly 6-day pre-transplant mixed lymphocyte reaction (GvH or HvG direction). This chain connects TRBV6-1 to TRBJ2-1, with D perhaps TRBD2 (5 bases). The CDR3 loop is CASSGGRGSSYNEQFF. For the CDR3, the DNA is TGTGCCAGCAGTGGTGGACGGGGAAGCTCCTACAATGAGCAGTTCTTC.